The next 5 T cell receptor beta chains were all read from a single sample in a study of neoadjuvant nivolumab and ipilimumab in lung cancer (dated by TCRdb to 2018 to 2020). What this sample's time point label stands for: pretherapy, before neoadjuvant immune checkpoint inhibitors. The library was produced with the immunoSEQ multiplex PCR assay. This is the immuneACCESS table as TCRdb keeps it, with only in-frame sequences that have V and J called. A part of the clones is gone; compared with another copy, unresolved V genes explain less than half, and the rest is unexplained. Present in this sample are roughly 20,000 clones, over 70% of which were seen just once. 2% to 2.5% of the sample goes to the ten largest clones. This specimen was peripheral blood, taken before neoadjuvant nivolumab, alone or with ipilimumab. These receptors all stem from an adult with non-small cell lung cancer.

This sequence joins TRBV29-1 and TRBJ2-1; 7 positions match TRBD2. Germline-derived CDR1 and CDR2 are SQVTM and ANQGSEA. After removal of 4 bases from V and 4 bases from J, the junction contained 7 bases not matched to a gene. This CDR3 is built from 14 residues. In DNA, the CDR3 is TGCAGCGTTGTGGGGGGGACTCGTTACAATGAGCAGTTCTTC. Amino acid sequence: CSVVGGTRYNEQFF.

The table lists this clone with a count of one. This rearrangement joins TRBV4-3 to TRBJ1-2, with TRBD1 matching over 8 bases. J was trimmed by 8 bases and V by 0 bases; bases with no gene match: 8. This CDR3 contains 15 residues. Germline V gene sequence: CDR1 LGHNA, CDR2 YSLEER. The CDR3 nucleotides read TGCGCCAGCAGCCAAGATCCCGGACAGGGCGGCGGCTACACCTTC. Translating gives CASSQDPGQGGGYTF.

This chain joins TRBV5-4 and TRBJ2-5; a possible D gene is TRBD2 (6 bases). Germline CDR1 reads SGHNT; CDR2 reads YYREEE (reference sequence). Trimming pared 3 bases from V and 5 bases from J, leaving 17 bases between. This CDR3 has 15 residues. CDR3 sequence: CASSSWGGMVETQYF. CDR3 DNA sequence: TGTGCCAGCAGCTCGTGGGGCGGGATGGTGGAGACCCAGTACTTC.

This clone was observed once. The chain has TRBV29-1 and TRBJ2-7, with D uncertain. V lost 7 bases and J lost 0, with 13 bases in between. Per the germline V gene, CDR1 is SQVTM and CDR2 is ANQGSEA. The length of the CDR3 is 13 residues. The CDR3 sequence: CSARTQSSYEQYF. The CDR3 bases are TGCAGCGCTAGGACGCAAAGCTCCTACGAGCAGTACTTC.

The chain joins TRBV27 to TRBJ2-7, with 7 bases matching TRBD1. The V gene's germline CDR1 is MNHEY and CDR2 SMNVEV (reference sequence). This CDR3 contains 13 residues. V was pared by 6 bases and J by 1 base, with 3 bases of the junction left unmatched. As DNA, the CDR3 is TGTGCCAGCAGACCGGGACAGTCCTACGAGCAGTACTTC. Translating gives CASRPGQSYEQYF.